This record covers a single TCR beta chain. Its antigen is currently unknown. Some clones are missing from TCRdb's copy, which holds only in-frame ones; the method was immunoSEQ multiplex PCR. The sample consists of about 350,000 clones, roughly 81% of them appearing once. The sample's treatment: around 19 received Ad26.COV2.S at low or high dose, single or two shots; about 5 received placebo; per-sample allocation not given. Following the first vaccine or placebo injection, samples were taken on day 63. The vaccine delivered Wuhan-strain SARS-CoV-2 spike through an Ad26 vector. These data come from a study of Ad26.COV2.S vaccination and SARS-CoV-2 variants. On the study more broadly: Doses of Ad26.COV2.S were injected into muscle once or twice, 56 days apart. Whole-study results and caveats: Post-vaccination spike-specific CD8+ and CD4+ T cell responses reportedly had substantial breadth.

The V gene lost 6 bases and the J gene lost 5 bases, with 20 bases spanning the gap. CDR1 and CDR2 (germline): MNHEY, SVGAGI. The CDR3 runs to 15 residues. The origin of this receptor is a person aged 18-60 years who received the Ad26.COV2.S COVID-19 vaccine or a placebo. The J gene is TRBJ2-7, the V gene TRBV6-5; TRBD2 might be the D (6 bases). The sequencing here drew on peripheral blood, taken in a trial of Ad26.COV2.S vaccine versus placebo. The CDR3 DNA reads TGTGCCAGCAGCCCCCGTTCTGCGGGAAACGACGAGCAGTACTTC. Encoded protein: CASSPRSAGNDEQYF.